Listed here are 18 T cell receptor beta chains from one sample, sequenced in a study of control samples from healthy donors and cancer patients. Sequencing was performed with immunoSEQ multiplex PCR; in TCRdb, only in-frame clones are kept and a portion is missing. The sample has about 110,000 clones, around 89% seen once. Sequencing used blood. Every receptor here comes from a woman between 50 and 59 years old in good health.

Written as DNA, the CDR3 is TGTGCCAGCAGCGATCCGGGACGTATTATTTCTGGCTACACCTTC. It encodes CASSDPGRIISGYTF. The chain employs TRBV9 and TRBJ1-2; D possibly corresponds to TRBD1 (5 bases). Germline loops: CDR1 SGDLS, CDR2 YYNGEE. The CDR3 totals 15 residues. V lost 3 bases, J lost 7 bases, and 19 bases lay in between. The variable domain in full, with the rest retrieved from reference TRBV9 and TRBJ1-2, is DSGVTQTPKHLITATGQRVTLRCSPRSGDLSVYWYQQSLDQGLQFLIQYYNGEERAKGNILERFSAQQFPDLHSELNLSSLELGDSALYFCASSDPGRIISGYTFGSGTRLTVV.

Many counts were recorded for this clone. The chain links TRBV7-6 to TRBJ1-2; D remains ambiguous. V shed 5 bases and J shed 7 bases, with 11 bases lying between them. There are 12 residues in the CDR3. CDR1 is SGHVS and CDR2 is FNYEAQ in the germline V gene. The CDR3 sequence is CASSPGSRGYTF. CDR3 DNA: TGTGCCAGCAGCCCGGGATCCCGTGGCTACACCTTC. The full variable domain, with the rest looked up from reference TRBV7-6 and TRBJ1-2, is GAGVSQSPRYKVTKRGQDVALRCDPISGHVSLYWYRQALGQGPEFLTYFNYEAQQDKSGLPNDRFSAERPEGSISTLTIQRTEQRDSAMYRCASSPGSRGYTFGSGTRLTVV.

The count of this clone is one. The rearrangement uses TRBV24-1 and TRBJ2-2; TRBD1 aligns across 7 bases. CDR1 is KGHDR and CDR2 is SFDVKD in the germline V gene. The CDR3 consists of 19 residues. J gave up 1 base and V 1 base, and 11 bases lay outside the gene matches. For the CDR3, the DNA is TGTGCCACCAGTGATTTCACTCGACAGGGAAGCTTGAACACCGGGGAGCTGTTTTTT. Its protein product is CATSDFTRQGSLNTGELFF.

A single count supports this clone. The chain employs TRBV27 and TRBJ2-1; weak D call: TRBD2 (6 bases). V lost 7 bases, J lost 1 base, and 14 bases lay in between. The CDR3 is 15 residues long. Germline V CDR1 and CDR2: MNHEY, SMNVEV (reference sequence). The CDR3 loop is CASTVGLPSYNEQFF. Written as DNA, the CDR3 is TGTGCCAGCACCGTGGGACTTCCATCCTACAATGAGCAGTTCTTC.

The rearrangement joins TRBV19 to TRBJ2-5; D is unresolved. CDR1 is LNHDA, CDR2 SQIVND, per germline (reference sequence). V lost 5 bases, J lost 2 bases, and 9 bases lay in between. The CDR3 is made up of 13 amino acids. The CDR3 nucleotides read TGTGCCAGTAGTTCACAGATACAAGAGACCCAGTACTTC. Translated, it gives CASSSQIQETQYF.

The rearrangement links TRBV7-4 to TRBJ1-2, with a weak D call TRBD1 (5 bases). This CDR3 spans 19 amino acids. Germline V gene lookup returns CDR1 SGHVT and CDR2 SQSDAQ. The V gene lost 2 bases and the J gene lost 0 bases, with 22 bases spanning the gap. The CDR3 loop is CASSLRIGTDPSANYGYTF. The CDR3 coding sequence is TGTGCCAGCAGCTTAAGGATCGGGACGGACCCTAGTGCTAACTATGGCTACACCTTC.

This clone was detected once. The chain carries TRBV2 and TRBJ2-7; D ambiguous. V was cut by 6 bases and J by 6 bases, with 18 bases left in between. The CDR3 runs to 14 residues. Germline lookup yields CDR1 SNHLY and CDR2 FYNNEI. The CDR3 DNA is TGTGCCAGCAGGATAGGAATTCTCCTCGGCGAGCAGTACTTC. It translates to CASRIGILLGEQYF. The full variable domain, completed using reference TRBV2 and TRBJ2-7, is EPEVTQTPSHQVTQMGQEVILRCVPISNHLYFYWYRQILGQKVEFLVSFYNNEISEKSEIFDDQFSVERPDGSNFTLKIRSTKLEDSAMYFCASRIGILLGEQYFGPGTRLTVT.

V and J are TRBV6-5 and TRBJ1-6; TRBD1 aligns across 7 bases. V trimming: 1 base; J trimming: 7 bases; junction bases outside the gene matches: 4. There are 15 residues in the CDR3. Per germline, CDR1 MNHEY and CDR2 SVGAGI. CDR3 sequence reads: CASSYYGTVNSPLHF. In nucleotides, the CDR3 is TGTGCCAGCAGTTACTACGGGACAGTAAATTCACCCCTCCACTTT.

The chain uses TRBV5-1 and TRBJ1-3; D is uncertain. There are 16 residues in the CDR3. Germline V gene sequence: CDR1 SGHRS, CDR2 YFSETQ. V shed 0 bases and J shed 0 bases, with 10 bases lying between them. In nucleotides, the CDR3 is TGCGCCAGCAGCTTGGGTGATCGGAGCTCTGGAAACACCATATATTTT. As protein: CASSLGDRSSGNTIYF.

The V call is TRBV6-5, the J call TRBJ1-4, with D maybe TRBD1 (5 bases). The CDR3 spans 15 residues. Trimming took off 6 bases at V and 6 bases at J, with 17 bases between the two ends. Germline CDR1 and CDR2: MNHEY and SVGAGI. CDR3 nucleotides: TGTGCCAGCAGCCAAGCCGGACATCCGGATGAAAAACTGTTTTTT. Translation: CASSQAGHPDEKLFF.

This sequence joins TRBV6-2 or TRBV6-3 and TRBJ2-5; possible D gene TRBD1, 7 bases. V shed 5 bases and J shed 4 bases, with 14 bases lying between them. The germline V gene encodes CDR1 MNHEY and CDR2 SVGEGT. This CDR3 has 14 amino acids. DNA of the CDR3: TGTGCCAGCAGTCCCAGGGGGGACGTAGAGACCCAGTACTTC. Translation gives CASSPRGDVETQYF.

This chain connects TRBV19 to TRBJ1-1; D not certain. The germline gives CDR1 LNHDA, CDR2 SQIVND (reference sequence). V was shortened by 3 bases and J by 0 bases, with 11 bases between the two germline ends. The CDR3 runs to 15 residues. Written as DNA, the CDR3 is TGTGCCAGTAGTATCGGTAGGCAGCTGAACACTGAAGCTTTCTTT. Protein sequence: CASSIGRQLNTEAFF.

This rearrangement joins TRBV7-9 to TRBJ2-5; D may correspond to TRBD1 or TRBD2 (5 bases each). Trimming shortened V by 5 bases and J by 5 bases, and 18 bases separated the two germline ends. CDR3 length: 15 residues. Per the germline V gene, CDR1 is SEHNR and CDR2 is FQNEAQ (reference sequence). CDR3 in DNA: TGTGCCAGCAGCGTAGTGGGGGTAGGTCGGGAGACCCAGTACTTC. Translation gives CASSVVGVGRETQYF. Full variable domain (rest looked up from reference TRBV7-9 and TRBJ2-5): DTGVSQNPRHKITKRGQNVTFRCDPISEHNRLYWYRQTLGQGPEFLTYFQNEAQLEKSRLLSDRFSAERPKGSFSTLEIQRTEQGDSAMYLCASSVVGVGRETQYFGPGTRLLVL.

The J gene is TRBJ2-1, the V gene TRBV6-4; 14 bases are a match to TRBD2. CDR3 size: 16 residues. V was clipped by 7 bases and J by 6 bases; unmatched bases: 8. Germline values: CDR1 MRHNA, CDR2 SNTAGT. CDR3 loop: CASIRTSGRIGNEQFF. DNA of the CDR3: TGTGCCAGCATCAGGACTAGCGGGAGGATAGGCAATGAGCAGTTCTTC.

This clone has just one count. The gene calls are TRBV25-1 and TRBJ2-1; maybe TRBD1 (5 bases). This CDR3 has 12 amino acids. Germline assignment: CDR1 MGHDK and CDR2 SYGVNS. Trimming removed 2 bases from V and 9 bases from J, with 8 bases in between. The CDR3 here is CASSEGAGEQFF. The CDR3 nucleotides read TGTGCCAGCAGTGAAGGGGCAGGTGAGCAGTTCTTC.

The V and J genes are TRBV19 and TRBJ2-1; no reliable D call. The CDR3 totals 11 residues. V lost 5 bases and J 3 bases, leaving 2 bases between the germline ends. Germline CDR1 and CDR2: LNHDA and SQIVND (reference sequence). CDR3 nucleotide sequence: TGTGCCAGTAGTTACTACAATGAGCAGTTCTTC. It is translated as CASSYYNEQFF.

The V gene is TRBV25-1, the J gene TRBJ2-2, with D possibly being TRBD1 (6 bases). Looked up from germline, CDR1 is MGHDK and CDR2 is SYGVNS. The V end was cut by 6 bases, the J end by 3 bases, with 17 bases between. CDR3 length: 16 residues. The CDR3, as DNA: TGTGCCAGCAGCCCCGGAGGTGGGGGCGACACCGGGGAGCTGTTTTTT. Protein product: CASSPGGGGDTGELFF. Full variable domain (remainder filled in from reference TRBV25-1 and TRBJ2-2): EADIYQTPRYLVIGTGKKITLECSQTMGHDKMYWYQQDPGMELHLIHYSYGVNSTEKGDLSSESTVSRIRTEHFPLTLESARPSHTSQYLCASSPGGGGDTGELFFGEGSRLTVL.

The rearrangement joins TRBV3-1 (or the pseudogene TRBV3-2) to TRBJ2-6; tentatively, D is TRBD2 (5 bases). CDR1 and CDR2 (germline): LGHDT, YNNKEL (reference sequence). V lost 3 bases and J 2 bases, leaving 11 bases between the germline ends. This CDR3 spans 16 amino acids. This CDR3 reads CASSQYTGTGANVLTF. CDR3 bases: TGTGCCAGCAGCCAGTATACGGGGACTGGGGCCAACGTCCTGACTTTC.